The source of this T cell receptor beta chain is a study of blood T cell repertoires in COVID-19. Authors' processing steps: Scientists estimated how many nucleated cells there were by amplifying reference gene primers. Profiled with immunoSEQ multiplex PCR; TCRdb holds only in-frame clones, not every one. The DNA gave D and trimming, while V, J and clone size come from that table. The data hold 320,000 or so clones, with over 70% observed a single time. Germline V gene lookup returns CDR1 SEHNR and CDR2 FQNEAQ (reference sequence). V gave up 5 bases and J gave up 0 bases; unmatched junction bases: 7. The CDR3 is made up of 16 amino acids. Enrollees, about 18 to 90 years old, lived in fewer than 25 US areas. Symptom resolution, clearance, or two negative PCRs marked donors in Cohort 3 as recovered.

The sequence derives from a man aged 25-40 years who had recovered from COVID-19. The chain couples TRBV7-9 to TRBJ2-3, with 8 bases matching TRBD2. The sequencing sample was made of PBMCs or T cells enriched from blood (not recorded which). The CDR3 region has the DNA TGTGCCAGCAGCCTATGGTCGGGGGGGAGCACAGATACGCAGTATTTT. This translates into CASSLWSGGSTDTQYF.